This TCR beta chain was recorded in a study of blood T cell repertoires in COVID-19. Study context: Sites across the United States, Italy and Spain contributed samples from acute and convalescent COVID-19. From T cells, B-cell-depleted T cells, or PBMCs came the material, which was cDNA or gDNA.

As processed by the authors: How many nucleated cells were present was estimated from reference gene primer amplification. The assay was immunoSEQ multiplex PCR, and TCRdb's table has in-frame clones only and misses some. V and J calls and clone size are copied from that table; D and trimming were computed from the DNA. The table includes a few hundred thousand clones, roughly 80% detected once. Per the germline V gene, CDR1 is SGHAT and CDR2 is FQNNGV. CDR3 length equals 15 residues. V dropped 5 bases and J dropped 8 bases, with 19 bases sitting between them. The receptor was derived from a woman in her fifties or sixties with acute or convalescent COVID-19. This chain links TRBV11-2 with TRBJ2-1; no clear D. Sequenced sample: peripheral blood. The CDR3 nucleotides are TGTGCCAGCAGCCTCGCATCCCCCGTCCGCGATGAGCAGTTCTTC. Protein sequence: CASSLASPVRDEQFF.